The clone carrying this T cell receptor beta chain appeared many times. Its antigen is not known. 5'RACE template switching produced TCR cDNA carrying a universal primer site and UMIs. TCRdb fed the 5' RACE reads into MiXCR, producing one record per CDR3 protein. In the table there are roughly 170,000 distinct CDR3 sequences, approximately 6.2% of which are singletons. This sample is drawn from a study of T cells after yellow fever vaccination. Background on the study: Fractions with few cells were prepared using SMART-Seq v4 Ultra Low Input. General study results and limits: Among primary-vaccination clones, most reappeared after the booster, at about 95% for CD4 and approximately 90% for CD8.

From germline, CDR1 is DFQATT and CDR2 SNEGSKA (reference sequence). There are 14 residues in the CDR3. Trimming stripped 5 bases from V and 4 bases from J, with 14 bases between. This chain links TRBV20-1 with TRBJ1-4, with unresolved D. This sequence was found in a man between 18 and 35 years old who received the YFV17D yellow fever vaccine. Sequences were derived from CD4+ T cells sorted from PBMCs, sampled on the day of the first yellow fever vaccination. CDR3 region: CSAPDLGSNEKLFF. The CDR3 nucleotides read TGCAGTGCTCCCGATCTGGGCAGTAATGAAAAACTGTTTTTT.